This T cell receptor beta chain emerged from a study of T cells in localized non-small cell lung cancer. In regard to this clone: Its antigen is not identified.

Sequencing used immunoSEQ multiplex PCR; TCRdb keeps in-frame clones, though not all of them. There are roughly 35,000 clones in the sample; approximately 90% occur only once, and less than 8.5% lies in the top ten. Overall study results and limits: Adjacent lung had a median around 50 of the 100 largest tumor clones.

Looked up from germline, CDR1 is LNHDA and CDR2 is SQIVND (reference sequence). With 1 base removed from V and 0 bases from J, the gap between germline ends came to 9 bases. CDR3 length: 15 residues. The TCR comes from a woman aged 40 to 75 with stage I lung adenocarcinoma. The sample in question was peripheral blood, obtained before any cancer treatment. The V call is TRBV19, the J call TRBJ1-1, with D possibly matching TRBD1 (5 bases). CDR3 DNA sequence: TGTGCCAGTAGTATAGTTGCAGGGATGAACACTGAAGCTTTCTTT. Translation: CASSIVAGMNTEAFF.